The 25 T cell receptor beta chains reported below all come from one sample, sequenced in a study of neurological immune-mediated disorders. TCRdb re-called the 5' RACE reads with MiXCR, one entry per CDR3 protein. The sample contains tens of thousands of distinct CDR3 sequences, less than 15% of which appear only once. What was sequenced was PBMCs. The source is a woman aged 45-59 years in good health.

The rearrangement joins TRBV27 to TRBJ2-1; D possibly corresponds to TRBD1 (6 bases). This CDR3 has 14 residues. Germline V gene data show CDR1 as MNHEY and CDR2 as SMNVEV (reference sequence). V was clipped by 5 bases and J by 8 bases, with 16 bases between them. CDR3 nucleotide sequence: TGTGCCAGCAGTCCAGGGGTCTCATACGATGAGCAGTTCTTC. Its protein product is CASSPGVSYDEQFF.

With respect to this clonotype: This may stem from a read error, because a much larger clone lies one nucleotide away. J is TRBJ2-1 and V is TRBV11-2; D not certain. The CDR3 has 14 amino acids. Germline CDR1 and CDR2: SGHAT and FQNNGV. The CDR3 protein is CAGSLRLSGNEQFF. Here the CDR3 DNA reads TGTGCCGGCAGCTTAAGACTCTCCGGCAATGAGCAGTTCTTC.

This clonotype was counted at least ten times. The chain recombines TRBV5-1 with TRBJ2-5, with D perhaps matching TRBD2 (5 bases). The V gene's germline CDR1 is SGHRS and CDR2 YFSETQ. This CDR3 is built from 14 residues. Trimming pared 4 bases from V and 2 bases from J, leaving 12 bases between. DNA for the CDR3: TGCGCCAGCAGCACTGGAGGCAGACAAGAGACCCAGTACTTC. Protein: CASSTGGRQETQYF.

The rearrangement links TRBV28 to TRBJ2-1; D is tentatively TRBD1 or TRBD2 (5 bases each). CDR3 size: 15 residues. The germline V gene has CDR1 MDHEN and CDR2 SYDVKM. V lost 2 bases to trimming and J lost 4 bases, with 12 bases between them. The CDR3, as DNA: TGTGCCAGCAGTTTACGAGGGACGGGTTACAATGAGCAGTTCTTC. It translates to CASSLRGTGYNEQFF.

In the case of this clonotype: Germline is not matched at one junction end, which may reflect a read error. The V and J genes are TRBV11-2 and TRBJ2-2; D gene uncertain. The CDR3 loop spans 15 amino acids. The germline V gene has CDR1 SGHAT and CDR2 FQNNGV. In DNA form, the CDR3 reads TGTTCCAGCAGCGCACTCCTAGCGAACACCGGGGAGCTGTTTTTT. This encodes CSSSALLANTGELFF.

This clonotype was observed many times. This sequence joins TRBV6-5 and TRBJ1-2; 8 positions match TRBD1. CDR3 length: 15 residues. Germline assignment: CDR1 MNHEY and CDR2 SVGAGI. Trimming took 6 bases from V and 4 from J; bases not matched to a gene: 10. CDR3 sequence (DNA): TGTGCCAGCAGCCCTTCAGGGGGCGATCTCTATGGCTACACCTTC. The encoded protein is CASSPSGGDLYGYTF.

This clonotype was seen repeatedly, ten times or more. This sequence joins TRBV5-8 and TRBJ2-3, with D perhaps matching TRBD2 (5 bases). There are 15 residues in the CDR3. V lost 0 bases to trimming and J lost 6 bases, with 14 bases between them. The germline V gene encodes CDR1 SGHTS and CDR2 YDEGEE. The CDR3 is CASSLGGIVADTQYF. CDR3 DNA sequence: TGTGCCAGCAGCTTGGGAGGGATTGTAGCCGATACGCAGTATTTT.

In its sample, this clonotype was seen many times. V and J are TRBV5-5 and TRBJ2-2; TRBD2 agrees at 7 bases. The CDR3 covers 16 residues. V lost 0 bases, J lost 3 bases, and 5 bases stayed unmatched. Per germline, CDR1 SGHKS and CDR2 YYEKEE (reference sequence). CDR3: CASSLGLGRDTGELFF. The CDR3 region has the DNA TGTGCCAGCAGCTTGGGGCTGGGGAGGGACACCGGGGAGCTGTTTTTT.

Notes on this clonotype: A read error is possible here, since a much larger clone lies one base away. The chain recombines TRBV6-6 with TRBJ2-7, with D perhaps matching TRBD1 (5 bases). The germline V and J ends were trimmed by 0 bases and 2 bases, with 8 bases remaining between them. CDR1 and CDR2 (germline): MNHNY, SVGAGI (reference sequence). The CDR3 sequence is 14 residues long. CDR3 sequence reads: CASSYSLGAYEQYF. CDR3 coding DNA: TGTGCCAGCAGTTACTCGTTAGGGGCCTACGAGCAGTACTTC.

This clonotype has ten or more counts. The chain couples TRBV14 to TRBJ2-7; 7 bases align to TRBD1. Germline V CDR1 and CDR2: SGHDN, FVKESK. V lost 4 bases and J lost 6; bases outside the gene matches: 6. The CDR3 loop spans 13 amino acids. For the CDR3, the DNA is TGTGCCAGCAGCCCGGGGACAGTCGGCGAGCAGTACTTC. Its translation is CASSPGTVGEQYF.

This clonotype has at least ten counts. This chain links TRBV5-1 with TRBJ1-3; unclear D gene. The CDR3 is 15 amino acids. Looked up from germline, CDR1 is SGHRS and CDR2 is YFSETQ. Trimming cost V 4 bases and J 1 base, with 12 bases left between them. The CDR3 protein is CASSPDLGSGNTIYF. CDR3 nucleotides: TGCGCCAGCAGCCCCGATTTAGGATCTGGAAACACCATATATTTT.

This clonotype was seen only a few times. Here the CDR3 DNA reads TGTGCCAGCAGTGAGCGGGGGGGCCCCGGCAAAAACATTCAGTACTTC. It encodes CASSERGGPGKNIQYF. The chain carries TRBV7-2 and TRBJ2-4; 10 bases align to TRBD2. The CDR3 is 16 amino acids. Germline CDR1 is SGHTA and CDR2 is FQGNSA. After removal of 6 bases from V and 3 bases from J, the junction contained 8 bases not matched to a gene.

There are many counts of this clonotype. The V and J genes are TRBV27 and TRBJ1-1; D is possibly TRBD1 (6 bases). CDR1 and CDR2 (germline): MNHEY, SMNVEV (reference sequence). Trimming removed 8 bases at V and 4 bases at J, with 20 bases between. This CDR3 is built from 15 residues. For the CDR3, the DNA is TGTGCCAGCGCGGGGGCCCAGGCGGGGAGCACTGAAGCTTTCTTT. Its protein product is CASAGAQAGSTEAFF.

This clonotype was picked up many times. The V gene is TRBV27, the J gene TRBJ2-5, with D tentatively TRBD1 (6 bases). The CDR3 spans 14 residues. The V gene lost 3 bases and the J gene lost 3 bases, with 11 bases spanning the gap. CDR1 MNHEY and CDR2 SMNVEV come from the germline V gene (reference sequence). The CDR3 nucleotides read TGTGCCAGCAGTTTTCGACAGGATGAAGAGACCCAGTACTTC. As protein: CASSFRQDEETQYF.

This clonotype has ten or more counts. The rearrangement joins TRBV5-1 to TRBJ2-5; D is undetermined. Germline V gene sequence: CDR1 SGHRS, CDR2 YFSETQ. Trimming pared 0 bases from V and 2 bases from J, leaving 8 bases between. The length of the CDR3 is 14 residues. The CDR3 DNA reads TGCGCCAGCAGCTTGGTACAACCTCAAGAGACCCAGTACTTC. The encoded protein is CASSLVQPQETQYF.

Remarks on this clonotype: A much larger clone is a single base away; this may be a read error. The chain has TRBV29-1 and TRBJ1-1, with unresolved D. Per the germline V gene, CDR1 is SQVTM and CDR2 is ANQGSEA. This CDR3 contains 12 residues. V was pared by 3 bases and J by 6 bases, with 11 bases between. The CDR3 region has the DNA TGCAGCGTTGAGTTAAAAGCCGCTGAAGCTTTCTTT. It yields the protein CSVELKAAEAFF.

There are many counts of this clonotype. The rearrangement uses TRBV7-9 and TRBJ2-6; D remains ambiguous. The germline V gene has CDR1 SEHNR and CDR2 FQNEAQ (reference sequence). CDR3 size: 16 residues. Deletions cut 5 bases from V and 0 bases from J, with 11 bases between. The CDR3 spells CASSRGIDSGANVLTF. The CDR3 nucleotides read TGTGCCAGCAGCCGCGGAATAGACTCTGGGGCCAACGTCCTGACTTTC.

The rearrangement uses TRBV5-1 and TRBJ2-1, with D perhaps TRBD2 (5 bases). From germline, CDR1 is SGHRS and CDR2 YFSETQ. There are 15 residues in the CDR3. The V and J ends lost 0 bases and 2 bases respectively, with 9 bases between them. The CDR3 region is CASSLEGAPYNEQFF. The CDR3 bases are TGCGCCAGCAGCTTGGAGGGAGCCCCCTACAATGAGCAGTTCTTC.

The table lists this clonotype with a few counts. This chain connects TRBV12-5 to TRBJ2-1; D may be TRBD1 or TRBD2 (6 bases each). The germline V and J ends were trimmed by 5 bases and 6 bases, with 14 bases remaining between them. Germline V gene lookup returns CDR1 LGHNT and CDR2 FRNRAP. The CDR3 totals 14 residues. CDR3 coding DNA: TGTGCTAGTGGTGCAAGCGGAGGGGGCAATGAGCAGTTCTTC. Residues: CASGASGGGNEQFF.

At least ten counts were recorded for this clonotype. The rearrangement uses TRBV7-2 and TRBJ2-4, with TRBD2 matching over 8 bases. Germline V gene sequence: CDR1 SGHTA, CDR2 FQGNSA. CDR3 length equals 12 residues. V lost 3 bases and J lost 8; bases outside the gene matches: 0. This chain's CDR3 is CASSLRGDIQYF. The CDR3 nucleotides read TGTGCCAGCAGCTTGCGGGGGGACATTCAGTACTTC.

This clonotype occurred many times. The CDR3 protein is CASSLTASGGVETQYF. The CDR3 DNA sequence: TGCGCCAGCAGCTTGACGGCTAGCGGGGGAGTCGAGACCCAGTACTTC. This chain uses TRBV5-1 with TRBJ2-5; TRBD2 matches at 10 bases. Germline CDR1 is SGHRS and CDR2 is YFSETQ. V shed 1 base and J 5 bases; nucleotides not matched to a gene: 8. The CDR3 has 16 amino acids.

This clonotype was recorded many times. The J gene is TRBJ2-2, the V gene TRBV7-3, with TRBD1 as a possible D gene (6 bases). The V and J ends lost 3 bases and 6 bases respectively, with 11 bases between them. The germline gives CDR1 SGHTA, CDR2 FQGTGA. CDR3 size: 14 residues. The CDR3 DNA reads TGTGCCAGCAGCTTGAATACAGGGTCCGGGGAGCTGTTTTTT. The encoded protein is CASSLNTGSGELFF.

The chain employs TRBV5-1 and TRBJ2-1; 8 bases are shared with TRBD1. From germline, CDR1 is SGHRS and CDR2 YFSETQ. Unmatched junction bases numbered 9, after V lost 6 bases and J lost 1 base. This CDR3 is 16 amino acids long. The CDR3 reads CASTEQGELSYNEQFF. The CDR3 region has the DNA TGCGCCAGCACCGAACAGGGGGAACTATCCTACAATGAGCAGTTCTTC.

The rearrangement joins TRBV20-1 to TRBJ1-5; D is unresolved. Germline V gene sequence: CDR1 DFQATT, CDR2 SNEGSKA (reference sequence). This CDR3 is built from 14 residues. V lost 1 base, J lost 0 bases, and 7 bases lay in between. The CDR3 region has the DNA TGCAGTGCTAGAGTAGGTTATAGCAATCAGCCCCAGCATTTT. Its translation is CSARVGYSNQPQHF.

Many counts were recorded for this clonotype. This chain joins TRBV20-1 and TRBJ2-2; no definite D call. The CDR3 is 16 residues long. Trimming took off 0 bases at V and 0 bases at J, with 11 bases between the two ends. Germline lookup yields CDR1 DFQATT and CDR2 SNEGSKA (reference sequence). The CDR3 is CSARESIYANTGELFF. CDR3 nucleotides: TGCAGTGCTAGAGAGTCAATATACGCGAACACCGGGGAGCTGTTTTTT.